These 2 T cell receptor beta chains came from one sample sequenced in a study of OX40 agonist ivuxolimab in advanced cancers. Clones were sequenced by immunoSEQ multiplex PCR, and TCRdb holds only the in-frame ones, with some missing. Of about 80,000 clones in the sample, about nine tenths are singletons; the top ten hold roughly 5.8%. Sequencing used CD4+ or CD8+ T cells sorted from blood, obtained in a trial of the OX40 agonist ivuxolimab. These receptors all come from an adult with an advanced solid tumor such as melanoma, head and neck, liver or kidney cancer.

The V call is TRBV15, the J call TRBJ2-4, with D perhaps being TRBD1 or TRBD2 (5 bases each). Per the germline V gene, CDR1 is LNHNV and CDR2 is YYDKDF (reference sequence). CDR3 length: 15 residues. V gave up 1 base and J gave up 5 bases, with 12 bases separating them. CDR3 protein: CATSRVRGRENIQYF. The CDR3 DNA is TGTGCCACCAGCAGAGTCCGGGGACGGGAAAACATTCAGTACTTC.

This clone has a single count. This chain uses TRBV5-5 with TRBJ2-7, with D tentatively TRBD2 (6 bases). The CDR3 has 14 residues. V lost 4 bases and J lost 4, with 15 bases in between. Germline values: CDR1 SGHKS, CDR2 YYEKEE (reference sequence). CDR3 coding DNA: TGTGCCAGCAGCGCTGGACTGGAGGGTTACGAGCAGTACTTC. It translates to CASSAGLEGYEQYF.